This T cell receptor (beta chain) came from a study of human T cells and chemical hapten exposure. Study details: Patch tests put 0.01% DPC on the upper back, read at 6 days.

The time point: pre-sensitization, week 0. Treatment here: therapeutic diphenylcyclopropenone sensitization with weekly scalp DPC. The germline CDR1 and CDR2 sequences are MNHEY and SVGEGT. The V end was cut by 2 bases, the J end by 3 bases, with 15 bases between. CDR3 length: 16 amino acids. Each CDR3 protein is one row after TCRdb ran MiXCR on the RACE reads. The sample includes roughly 380,000 distinct CDR3 sequences, 5.1% of them seen just once. V usage is TRBV6-2 or TRBV6-3 and J usage is TRBJ2-3, with a possible D match to TRBD2 (5 bases). This sample comprised whole blood, obtained in connection with sensitization to the hapten diphenylcyclopropenone (DPC). This TCR derives from a woman aged 45-59 years with alopecia areata. Some clones in this sample may be carry-over from other donors' samples. The CDR3 protein is CASSYLLAGLTDTQYF. The CDR3 DNA is TGTGCCAGCAGTTACCTGCTCGCTGGACTTACAGATACGCAGTATTTT.